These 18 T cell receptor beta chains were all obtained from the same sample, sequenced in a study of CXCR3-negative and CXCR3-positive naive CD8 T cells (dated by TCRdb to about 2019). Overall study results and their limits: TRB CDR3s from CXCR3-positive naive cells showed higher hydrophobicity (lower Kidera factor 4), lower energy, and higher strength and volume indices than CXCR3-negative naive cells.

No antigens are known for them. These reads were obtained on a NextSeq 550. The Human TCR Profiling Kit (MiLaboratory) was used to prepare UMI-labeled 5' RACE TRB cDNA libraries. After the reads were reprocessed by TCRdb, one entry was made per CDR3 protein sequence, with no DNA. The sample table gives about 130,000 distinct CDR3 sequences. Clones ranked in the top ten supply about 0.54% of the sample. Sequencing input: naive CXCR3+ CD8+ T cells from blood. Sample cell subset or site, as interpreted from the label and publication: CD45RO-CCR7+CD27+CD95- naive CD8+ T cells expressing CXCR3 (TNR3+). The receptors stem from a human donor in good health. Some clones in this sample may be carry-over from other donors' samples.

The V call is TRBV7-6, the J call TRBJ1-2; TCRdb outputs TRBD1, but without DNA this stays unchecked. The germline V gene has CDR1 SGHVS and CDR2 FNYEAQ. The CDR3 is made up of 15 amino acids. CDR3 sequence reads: CASSPRDTWNYGYTF.

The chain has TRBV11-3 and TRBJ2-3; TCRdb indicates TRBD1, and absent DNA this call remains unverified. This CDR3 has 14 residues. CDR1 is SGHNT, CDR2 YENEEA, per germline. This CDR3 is CASSQTGDPDTQYF.

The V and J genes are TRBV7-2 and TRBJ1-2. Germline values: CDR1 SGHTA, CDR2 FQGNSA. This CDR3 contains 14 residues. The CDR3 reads CASSLRMASGGYTF.

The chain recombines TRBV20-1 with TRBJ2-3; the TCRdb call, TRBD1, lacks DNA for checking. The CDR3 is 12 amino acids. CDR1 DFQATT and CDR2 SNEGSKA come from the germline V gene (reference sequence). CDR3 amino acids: CSASPGRDTQYF.

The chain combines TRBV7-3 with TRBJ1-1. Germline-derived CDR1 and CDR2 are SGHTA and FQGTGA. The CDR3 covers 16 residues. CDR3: CASSLMEGLKNTEAFF.

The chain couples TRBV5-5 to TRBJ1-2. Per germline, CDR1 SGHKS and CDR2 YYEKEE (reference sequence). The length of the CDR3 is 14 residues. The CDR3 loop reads CASSPSVVFYGYTF.

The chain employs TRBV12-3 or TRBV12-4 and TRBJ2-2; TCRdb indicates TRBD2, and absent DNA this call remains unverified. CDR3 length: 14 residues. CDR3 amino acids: CASSLESQPGELFF.

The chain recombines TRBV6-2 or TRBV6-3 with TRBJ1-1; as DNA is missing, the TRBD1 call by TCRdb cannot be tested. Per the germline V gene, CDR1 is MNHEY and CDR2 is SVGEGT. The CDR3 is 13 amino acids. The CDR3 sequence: CASSGTANTEAFF.

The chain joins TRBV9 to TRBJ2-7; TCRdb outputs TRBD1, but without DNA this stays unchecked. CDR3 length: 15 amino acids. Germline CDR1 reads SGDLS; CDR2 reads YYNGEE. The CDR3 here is CASSLPGQLSYEQYF.

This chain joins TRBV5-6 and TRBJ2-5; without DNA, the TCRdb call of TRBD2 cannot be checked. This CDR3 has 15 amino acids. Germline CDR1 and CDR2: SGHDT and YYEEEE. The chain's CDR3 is CASSLAVGGEETQYF.

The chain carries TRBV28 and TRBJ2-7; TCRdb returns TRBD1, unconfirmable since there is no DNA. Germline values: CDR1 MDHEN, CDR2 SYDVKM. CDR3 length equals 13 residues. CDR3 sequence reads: CASKRAGNYEQYF.

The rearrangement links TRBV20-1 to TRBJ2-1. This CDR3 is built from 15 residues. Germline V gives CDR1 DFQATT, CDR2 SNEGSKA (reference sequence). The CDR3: CSARDRGGPYNEQFF.

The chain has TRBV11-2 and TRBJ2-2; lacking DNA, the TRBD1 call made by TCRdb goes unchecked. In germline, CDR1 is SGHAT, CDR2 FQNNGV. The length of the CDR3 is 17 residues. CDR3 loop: CASSFPPGQGNTGELFF.

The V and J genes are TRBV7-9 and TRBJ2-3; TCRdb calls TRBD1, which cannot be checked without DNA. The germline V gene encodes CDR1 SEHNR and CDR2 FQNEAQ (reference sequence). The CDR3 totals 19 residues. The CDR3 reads CASSLGGGWGLEITDTQYF.

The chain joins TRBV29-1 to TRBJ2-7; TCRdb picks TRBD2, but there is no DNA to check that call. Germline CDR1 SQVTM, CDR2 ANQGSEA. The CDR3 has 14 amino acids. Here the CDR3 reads CSVDLAGSSYEQYF.

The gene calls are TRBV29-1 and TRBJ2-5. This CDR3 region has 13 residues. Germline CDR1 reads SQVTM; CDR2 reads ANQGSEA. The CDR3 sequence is CSARVAEEETQYF.

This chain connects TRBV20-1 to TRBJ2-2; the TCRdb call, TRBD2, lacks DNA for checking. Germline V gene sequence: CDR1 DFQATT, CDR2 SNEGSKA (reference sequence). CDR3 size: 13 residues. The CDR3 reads CSASGRNTGELFF.

CDR3 sequence reads: CASSTTGIGDEQYF. The chain employs TRBV6-5 and TRBJ2-7; TCRdb returns TRBD1, unconfirmable since there is no DNA. Germline loops: CDR1 MNHEY, CDR2 SVGAGI. The CDR3 consists of 14 residues.